This TCR beta chain was captured by sequencing in a study of blood T cells in healthy people across ages. Study-level background: Per two T cells, template switching captured roughly one barcoded beta molecule. Notes on the study in general: Aged donors had fewer naive CD4+ cells and lower diversity than long-lived donors.

Comments on this clonotype: As yet, its antigen is unknown.

The authors ran a second PCR of 7 to 11 cycles using a sample-barcoded 5' primer and a J-beta primer mix. TCRdb ran MiXCR on the 5' RACE reads and lists one entry per CDR3 protein. This table holds 1,800,000 or so distinct CDR3 sequences, roughly 43% found once. The CDR3 length is 12 residues. V gave up 4 bases and J gave up 14 bases, with 16 bases separating them. The germline V gene has CDR1 PRHDT and CDR2 FYEKMQ (reference sequence). This clonotype was sampled from a human donor in good health. The material sequenced was blood. The chain employs TRBV13 and TRBJ2-3, with no clear D. This CDR3 is CASSSGPPMRYF. Written as DNA, the CDR3 is TGTGCCAGCAGCTCCGGACCGCCGATGCGGTATTTT.